This TCR beta chain emerged from a study of shared clonotypes between healthy human individuals. This clone was recorded only once. Clones were read by immunoSEQ multiplex PCR, and TCRdb kept only the in-frame ones, dropping some. The data hold hundreds of thousands of clones, with approximately 96% observed a single time. The CDR3 is made up of 15 amino acids. The V gene lost 1 base and the J gene lost 5 bases, with 15 bases spanning the gap. Per the germline V gene, CDR1 is SEHNR and CDR2 is FQNEAQ (reference sequence). CD45RO-negative CD8 cells positively selected for CCR7 made up the naive population, which excluded terminally differentiated effector memory CD45RA+ cells.

This chain joins TRBV7-9 and TRBJ2-7, with TRBD1 as a possible D gene (6 bases). The specimen sequenced was naive CD8+ T cells sorted from blood. This sequence was found in a woman in her thirties in good health. The CDR3 loop is CASSLVAHRVDEQYF. The CDR3 region has the DNA TGTGCCAGCAGCTTAGTAGCTCACAGGGTCGACGAGCAGTACTTC.